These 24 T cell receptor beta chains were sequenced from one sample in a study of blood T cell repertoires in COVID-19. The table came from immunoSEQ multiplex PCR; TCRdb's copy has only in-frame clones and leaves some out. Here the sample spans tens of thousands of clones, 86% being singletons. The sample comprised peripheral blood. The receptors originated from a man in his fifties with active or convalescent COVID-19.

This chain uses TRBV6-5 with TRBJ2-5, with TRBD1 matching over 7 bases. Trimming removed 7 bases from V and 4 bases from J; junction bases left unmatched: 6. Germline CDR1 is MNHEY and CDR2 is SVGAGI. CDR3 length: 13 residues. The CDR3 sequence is CASTRQGGETQYF. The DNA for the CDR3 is TGTGCCAGCACTAGACAGGGCGGAGAGACCCAGTACTTC.

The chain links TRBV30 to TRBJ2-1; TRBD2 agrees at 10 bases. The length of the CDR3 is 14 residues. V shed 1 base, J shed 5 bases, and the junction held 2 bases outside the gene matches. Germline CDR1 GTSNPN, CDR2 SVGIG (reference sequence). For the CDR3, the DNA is TGTGCCTGGAGTGAAGCGGGGGGGAACAATGAGCAGTTCTTC. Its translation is CAWSEAGGNNEQFF.

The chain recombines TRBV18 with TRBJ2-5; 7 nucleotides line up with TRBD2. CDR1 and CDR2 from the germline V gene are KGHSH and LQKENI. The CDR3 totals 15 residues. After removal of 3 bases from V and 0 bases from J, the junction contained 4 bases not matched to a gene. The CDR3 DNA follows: TGTGCCAGCTCACCTCCCGGGGGGAACCAAGAGACCCAGTACTTC. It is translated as CASSPPGGNQETQYF.

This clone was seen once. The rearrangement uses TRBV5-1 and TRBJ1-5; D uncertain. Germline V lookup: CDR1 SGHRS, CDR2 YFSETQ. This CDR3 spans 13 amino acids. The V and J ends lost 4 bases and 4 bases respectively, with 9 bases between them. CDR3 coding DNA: TGCGCCAGCAGCGAGGGAGAAAATCAGCCCCAGCATTTT. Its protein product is CASSEGENQPQHF. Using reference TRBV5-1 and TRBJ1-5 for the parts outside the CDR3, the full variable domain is KAGVTQTPRYLIKTRGQQVTLSCSPISGHRSVSWYQQTPGQGLQFLFEYFSETQRNKGNFPGRFSGRQFSNSRSEMNVSTLELGDSALYLCASSEGENQPQHFGDGTRLSIL.

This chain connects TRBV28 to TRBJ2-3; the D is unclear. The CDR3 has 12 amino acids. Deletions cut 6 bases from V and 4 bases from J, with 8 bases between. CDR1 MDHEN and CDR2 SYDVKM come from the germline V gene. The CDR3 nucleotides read TGTGCCAGCAGCCCCCCGGCAGATACGCAGTATTTT. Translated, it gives CASSPPADTQYF.

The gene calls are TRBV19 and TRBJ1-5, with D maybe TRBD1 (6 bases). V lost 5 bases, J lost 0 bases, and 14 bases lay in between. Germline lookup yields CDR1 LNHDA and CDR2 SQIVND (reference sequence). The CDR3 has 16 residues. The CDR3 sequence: CASSPYGQNSNQPQHF. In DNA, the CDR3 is TGTGCCAGTAGTCCTTATGGACAGAATAGCAATCAGCCCCAGCATTTT.

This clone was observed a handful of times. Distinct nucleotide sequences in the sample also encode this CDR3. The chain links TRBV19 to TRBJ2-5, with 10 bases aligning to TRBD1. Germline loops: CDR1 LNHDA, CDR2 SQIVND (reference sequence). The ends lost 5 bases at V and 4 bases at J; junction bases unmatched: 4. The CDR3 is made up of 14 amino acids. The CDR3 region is CASSSGQGGETQYF. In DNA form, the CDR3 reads TGTGCCAGTAGTTCTGGACAGGGGGGAGAGACCCAGTACTTC. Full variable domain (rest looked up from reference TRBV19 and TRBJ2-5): DGGITQSPKYLFRKEGQNVTLSCEQNLNHDAMYWYRQDPGQGLRLIYYSQIVNDFQKGDIAEGYSVSREKKESFPLTVTSAQKNPTAFYLCASSSGQGGETQYFGPGTRLLVL.

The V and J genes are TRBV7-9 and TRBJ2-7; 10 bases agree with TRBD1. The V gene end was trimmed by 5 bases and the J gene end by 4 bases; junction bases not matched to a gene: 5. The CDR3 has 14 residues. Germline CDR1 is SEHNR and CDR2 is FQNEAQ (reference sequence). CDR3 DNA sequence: TGTGCCAGCAGCCACGGGACAGGGGATTACGAGCAGTACTTC. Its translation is CASSHGTGDYEQYF.

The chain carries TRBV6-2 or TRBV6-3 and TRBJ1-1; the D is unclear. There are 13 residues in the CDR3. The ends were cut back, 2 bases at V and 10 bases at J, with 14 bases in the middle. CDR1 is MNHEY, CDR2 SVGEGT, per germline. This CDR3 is CASSYIRELGAFF. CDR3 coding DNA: TGTGCCAGCAGTTACATACGGGAGTTAGGAGCTTTCTTT.

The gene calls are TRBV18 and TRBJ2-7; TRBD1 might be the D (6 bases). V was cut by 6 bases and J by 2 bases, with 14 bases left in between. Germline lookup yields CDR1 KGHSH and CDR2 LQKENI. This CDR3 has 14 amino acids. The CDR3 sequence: CASSRQELAYEQYF. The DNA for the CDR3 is TGTGCCAGCTCTCGACAGGAGCTAGCCTACGAGCAGTACTTC. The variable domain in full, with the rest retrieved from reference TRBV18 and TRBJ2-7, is NAGVMQNPRHLVRRRGQEARLRCSPMKGHSHVYWYRQLPEEGLKFMVYLQKENIIDESGMPKERFSAEFPKEGPSILRIQQVVRGDSAAYFCASSRQELAYEQYFGPGTRLTVT.

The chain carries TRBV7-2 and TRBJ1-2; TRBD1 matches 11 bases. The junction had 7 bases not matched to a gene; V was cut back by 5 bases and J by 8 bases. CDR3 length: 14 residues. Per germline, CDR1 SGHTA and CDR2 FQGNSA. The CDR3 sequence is CASSTPGTGGGYTF. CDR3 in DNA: TGTGCCAGCAGCACTCCCGGGACAGGGGGGGGCTACACCTTC. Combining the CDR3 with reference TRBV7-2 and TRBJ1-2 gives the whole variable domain GAGVSQSPSNKVTEKGKDVELRCDPISGHTALYWYRQSLGQGLEFLIYFQGNSAPDKSGLPSDRFSAERTGGSVSTLTIQRTQQEDSAVYLCASSTPGTGGGYTFGSGTRLTVV.

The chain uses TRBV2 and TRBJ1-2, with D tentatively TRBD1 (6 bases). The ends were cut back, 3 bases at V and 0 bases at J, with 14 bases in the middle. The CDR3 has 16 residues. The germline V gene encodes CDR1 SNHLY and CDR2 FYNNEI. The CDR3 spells CASSDPDRTANYGYTF. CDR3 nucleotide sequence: TGTGCCAGCAGTGACCCGGACAGAACCGCTAACTATGGCTACACCTTC.

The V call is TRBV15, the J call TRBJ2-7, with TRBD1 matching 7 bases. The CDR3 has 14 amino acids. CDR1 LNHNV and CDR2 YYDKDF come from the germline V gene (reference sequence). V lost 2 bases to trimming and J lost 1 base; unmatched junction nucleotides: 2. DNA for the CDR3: TGTGCCACCAGCAGATCGACAGGGTCCTACGAGCAGTACGTC. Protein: CATSRSTGSYEQYV.

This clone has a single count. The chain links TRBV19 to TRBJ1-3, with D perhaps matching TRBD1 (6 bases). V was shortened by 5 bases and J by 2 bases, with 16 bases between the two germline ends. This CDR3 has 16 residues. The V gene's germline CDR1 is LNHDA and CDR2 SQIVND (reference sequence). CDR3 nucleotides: TGTGCCAGTAGTCCCGCCGGGGGGGCGGCTGGAAACACCATATATTTT. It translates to CASSPAGGAAGNTIYF.

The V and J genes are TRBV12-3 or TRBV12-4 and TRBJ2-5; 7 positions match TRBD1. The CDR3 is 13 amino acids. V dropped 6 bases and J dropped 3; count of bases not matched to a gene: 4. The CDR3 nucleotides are TGTGCCAGCAGCAACACAGGGGAAGAGACCCAGTACTTC. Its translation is CASSNTGEETQYF.

The CDR3 DNA reads TGTGCCAGCAGCCAAGAACGTGGGGGCGGAAACATTCAGTACTTC. It translates to CASSQERGGGNIQYF. V gene TRBV4-2 combines with J gene TRBJ2-4, with D possibly matching TRBD1 (6 bases). The germline V gene encodes CDR1 LGHNA and CDR2 YNFKEQ. Trimming took 0 bases from V and 6 from J, leaving 12 bases between them. This CDR3 is built from 15 residues.

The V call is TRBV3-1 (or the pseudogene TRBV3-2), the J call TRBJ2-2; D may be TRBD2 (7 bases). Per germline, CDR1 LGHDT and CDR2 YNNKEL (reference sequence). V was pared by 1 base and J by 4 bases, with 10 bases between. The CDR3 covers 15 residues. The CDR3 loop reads CASSQAGGPTGELFF. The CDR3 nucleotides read TGTGCCAGCAGCCAAGCCGGGGGGCCCACCGGGGAGCTGTTTTTT.

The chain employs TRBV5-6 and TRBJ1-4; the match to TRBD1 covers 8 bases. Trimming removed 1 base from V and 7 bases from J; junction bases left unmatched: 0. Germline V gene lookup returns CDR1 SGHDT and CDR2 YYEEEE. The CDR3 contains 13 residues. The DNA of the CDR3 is TGTGCCAGCAGCTTGCAGGGGGCTGAAAAACTGTTTTTT. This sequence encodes CASSLQGAEKLFF.

Here the CDR3 reads CASSSTGSAGELFF. CDR3 coding DNA: TGTGCCAGCAGCTCGACGGGGTCTGCCGGGGAGCTGTTTTTT. The rearrangement uses TRBV5-5 and TRBJ2-2; D is perhaps TRBD2 (5 bases). Trimming shortened V by 3 bases and J by 6 bases, and 12 bases separated the two germline ends. The CDR3 extends over 14 amino acids. Germline assignment: CDR1 SGHKS and CDR2 YYEKEE (reference sequence).

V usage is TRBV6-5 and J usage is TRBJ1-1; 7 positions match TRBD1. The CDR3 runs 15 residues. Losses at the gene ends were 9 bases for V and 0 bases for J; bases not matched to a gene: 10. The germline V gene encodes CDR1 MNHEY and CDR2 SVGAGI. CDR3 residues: CASRRDRIMNTEAFF. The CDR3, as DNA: TGTGCCAGTCGGAGGGACAGAATAATGAACACTGAAGCTTTCTTT.

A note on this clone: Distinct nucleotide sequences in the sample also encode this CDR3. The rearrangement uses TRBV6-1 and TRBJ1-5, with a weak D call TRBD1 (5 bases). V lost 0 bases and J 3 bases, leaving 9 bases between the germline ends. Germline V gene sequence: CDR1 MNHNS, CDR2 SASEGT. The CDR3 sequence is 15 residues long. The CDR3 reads CASSEAGGNNQPQHF. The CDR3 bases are TGTGCCAGCAGTGAAGCGGGGGGGAACAATCAGCCCCAGCATTTT.

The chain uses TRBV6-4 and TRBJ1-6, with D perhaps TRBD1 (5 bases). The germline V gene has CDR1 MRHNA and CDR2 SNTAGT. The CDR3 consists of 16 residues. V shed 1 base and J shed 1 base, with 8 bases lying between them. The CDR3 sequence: CASSDFPGSYNSPLHF. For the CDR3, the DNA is TGTGCCAGCAGTGACTTTCCAGGGTCCTATAATTCACCCCTCCACTTT.

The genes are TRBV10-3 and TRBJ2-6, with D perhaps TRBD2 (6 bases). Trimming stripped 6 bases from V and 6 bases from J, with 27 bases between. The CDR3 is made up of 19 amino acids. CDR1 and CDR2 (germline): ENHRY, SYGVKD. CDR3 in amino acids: CAIRGVQGGVMVSANVLTF. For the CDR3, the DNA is TGTGCCATCAGAGGGGTTCAGGGCGGGGTTATGGTGTCGGCCAACGTCCTGACTTTC.

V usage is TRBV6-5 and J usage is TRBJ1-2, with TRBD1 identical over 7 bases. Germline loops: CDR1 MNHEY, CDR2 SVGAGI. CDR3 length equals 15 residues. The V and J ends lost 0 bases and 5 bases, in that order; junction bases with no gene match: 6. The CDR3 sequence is CASSYSTQGQYGYTF. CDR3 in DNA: TGTGCCAGCAGTTACTCGACACAGGGGCAATATGGCTACACCTTC.